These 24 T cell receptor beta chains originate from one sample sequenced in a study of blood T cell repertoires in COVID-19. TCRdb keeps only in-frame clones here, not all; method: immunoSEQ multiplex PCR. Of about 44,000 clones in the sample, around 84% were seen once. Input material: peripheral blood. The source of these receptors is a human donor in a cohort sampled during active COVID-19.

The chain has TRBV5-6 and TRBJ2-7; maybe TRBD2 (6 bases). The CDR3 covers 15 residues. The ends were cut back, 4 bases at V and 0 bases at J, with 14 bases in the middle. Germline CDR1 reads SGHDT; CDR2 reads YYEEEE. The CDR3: CASSGRRDSSYEQYV. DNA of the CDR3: TGTGCCAGCAGCGGCCGCCGGGACTCCTCCTACGAGCAGTACGTC.

The CDR3 loop is CASSAWTPDGREKLFF. The CDR3 bases are TGTGCCAGCAGTGCATGGACACCCGACGGTCGGGAAAAACTGTTTTTT. V is TRBV6-2 or TRBV6-3 and J is TRBJ1-4; D might be TRBD1 (5 bases). Trimming took 5 bases from V and 8 from J, leaving 21 bases between them. The CDR3 consists of 16 residues. Germline CDR1 MNHEY, CDR2 SVGEGT.

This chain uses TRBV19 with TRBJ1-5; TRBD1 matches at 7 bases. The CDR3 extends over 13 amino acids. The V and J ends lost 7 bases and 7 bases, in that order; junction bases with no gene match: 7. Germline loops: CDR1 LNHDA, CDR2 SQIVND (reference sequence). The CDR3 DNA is TGTGCCAGTAACATTGACAGGGTGCAGCCCCAGCATTTT. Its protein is CASNIDRVQPQHF.

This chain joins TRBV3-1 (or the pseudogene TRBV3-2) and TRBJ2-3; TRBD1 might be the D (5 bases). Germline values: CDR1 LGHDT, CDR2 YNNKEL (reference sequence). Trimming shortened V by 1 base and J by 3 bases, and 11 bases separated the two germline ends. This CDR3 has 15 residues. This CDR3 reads CASSQGGRGTDTQYF. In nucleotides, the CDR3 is TGTGCCAGCAGCCAAGGAGGTAGGGGTACAGATACGCAGTATTTT.

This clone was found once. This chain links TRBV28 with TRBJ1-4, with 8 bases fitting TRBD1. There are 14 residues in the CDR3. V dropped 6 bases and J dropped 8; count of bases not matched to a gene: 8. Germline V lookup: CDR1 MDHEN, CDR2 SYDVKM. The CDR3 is CASRSTGEGEKLFF. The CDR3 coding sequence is TGTGCCAGCAGATCGACAGGGGAAGGGGAAAAACTGTTTTTT. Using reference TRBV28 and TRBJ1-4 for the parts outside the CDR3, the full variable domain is DVKVTQSSRYLVKRTGEKVFLECVQDMDHENMFWYRQDPGLGLRLIYFSYDVKMKEKGDIPEGYSVSREKKERFSLILESASTNQTSMYLCASRSTGEGEKLFFGSGTQLSVL.

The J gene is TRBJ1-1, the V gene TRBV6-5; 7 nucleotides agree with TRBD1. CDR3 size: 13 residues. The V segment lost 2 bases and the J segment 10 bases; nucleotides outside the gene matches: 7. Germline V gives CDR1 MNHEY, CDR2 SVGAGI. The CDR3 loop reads CASSYGTALGAFF. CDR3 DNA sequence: TGTGCCAGCAGTTACGGGACAGCCCTTGGAGCTTTCTTT.

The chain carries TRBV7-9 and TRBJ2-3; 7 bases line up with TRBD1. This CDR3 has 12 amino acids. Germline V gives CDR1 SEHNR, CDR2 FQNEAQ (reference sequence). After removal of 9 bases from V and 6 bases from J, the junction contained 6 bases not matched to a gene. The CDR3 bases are TGTGCCAGTAAAGGGGGCCCCGATACGCAGTATTTT. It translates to CASKGGPDTQYF.

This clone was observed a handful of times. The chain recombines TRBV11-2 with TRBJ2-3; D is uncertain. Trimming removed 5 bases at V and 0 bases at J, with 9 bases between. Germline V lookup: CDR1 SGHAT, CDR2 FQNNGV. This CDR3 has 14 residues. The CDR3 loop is CASSQTRSTDTQYF. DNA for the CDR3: TGTGCCAGCAGCCAGACAAGAAGCACAGATACGCAGTATTTT.

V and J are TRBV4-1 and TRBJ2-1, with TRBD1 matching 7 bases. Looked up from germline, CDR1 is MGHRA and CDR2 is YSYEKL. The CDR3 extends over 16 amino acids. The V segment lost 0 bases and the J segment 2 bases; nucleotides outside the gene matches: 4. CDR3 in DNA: TGCGCCAGCAGCCAAGATTTCGGGACAGCCTACAATGAGCAGTTCTTC. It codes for CASSQDFGTAYNEQFF.

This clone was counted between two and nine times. CDR3 bases: TGTGCCAGCAAGCAGCTAGACACCGGGGAGCTGTTTTTT. It codes for CASKQLDTGELFF. This chain uses TRBV5-8 with TRBJ2-2, with D unresolved. The CDR3 has 13 amino acids. V shed 6 bases and J shed 3 bases, with 9 bases lying between them. Looked up from germline, CDR1 is SGHTS and CDR2 is YDEGEE.

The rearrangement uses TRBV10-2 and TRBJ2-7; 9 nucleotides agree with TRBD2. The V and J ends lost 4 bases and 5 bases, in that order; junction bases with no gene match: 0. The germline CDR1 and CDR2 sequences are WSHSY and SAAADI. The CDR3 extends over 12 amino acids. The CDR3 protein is CASSVAGDEQYV. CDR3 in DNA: TGCGCCAGCAGTGTAGCGGGGGACGAGCAGTACGTC.

CDR3 coding DNA: TGTGCCAGCTCCGACACGCGAGAAAAACTGTTTTTT. Encoded protein: CASSDTREKLFF. V and J are TRBV7-9 and TRBJ1-4; D unclear. The CDR3 runs to 12 residues. V was pared by 8 bases and J by 8 bases, with 12 bases between. The germline V gene has CDR1 SEHNR and CDR2 FQNEAQ (reference sequence).

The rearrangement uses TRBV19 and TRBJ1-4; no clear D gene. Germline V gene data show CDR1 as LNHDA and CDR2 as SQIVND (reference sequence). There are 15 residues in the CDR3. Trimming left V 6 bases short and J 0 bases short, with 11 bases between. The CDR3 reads CASRGGFATNEKLFF. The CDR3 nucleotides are TGTGCCAGTAGAGGCGGTTTTGCAACTAATGAAAAACTGTTTTTT.

CDR3 DNA: TGCGCCAGCAGCCCAGGGGGCCGCACCGGGGAGCTGTTTTTT. This gives the protein CASSPGGRTGELFF. The chain links TRBV10-1 to TRBJ2-2; TRBD1 aligns across 8 bases. CDR1 WNHNN and CDR2 SYGVQD come from the germline V gene (reference sequence). The CDR3 spans 14 residues. Trimming cost V 6 bases and J 4 bases; bases outside gene matches: 4.

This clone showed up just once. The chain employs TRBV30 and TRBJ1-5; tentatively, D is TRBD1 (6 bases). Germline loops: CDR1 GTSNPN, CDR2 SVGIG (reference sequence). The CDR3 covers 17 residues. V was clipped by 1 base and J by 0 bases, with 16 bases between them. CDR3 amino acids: CAWSAAPGHFSNQPQHF. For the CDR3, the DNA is TGTGCCTGGAGTGCCGCCCCGGGACACTTTAGCAATCAGCCCCAGCATTTT. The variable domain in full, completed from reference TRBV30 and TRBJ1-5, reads SQTIHQWPATLVQPVGSPLSLECTVEGTSNPNLYWYRQAAGRGLQLLFYSVGIGQISSEVPQNLSASRPQDRQFILSSKKLLLSDSGFYLCAWSAAPGHFSNQPQHFGDGTRLSIL.

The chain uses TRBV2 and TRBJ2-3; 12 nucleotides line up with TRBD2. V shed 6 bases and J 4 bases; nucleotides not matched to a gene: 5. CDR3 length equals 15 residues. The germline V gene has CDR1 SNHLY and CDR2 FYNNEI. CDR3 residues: CASSVLAGGADTQYF. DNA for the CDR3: TGTGCCAGCAGCGTACTAGCGGGGGGAGCAGATACGCAGTATTTT.

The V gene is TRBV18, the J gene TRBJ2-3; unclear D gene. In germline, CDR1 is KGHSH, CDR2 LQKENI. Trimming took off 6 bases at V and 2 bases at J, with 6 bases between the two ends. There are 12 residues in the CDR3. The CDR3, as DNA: TGTGCCAGCTCCTTTTACACAGATACGCAGTATTTT. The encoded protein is CASSFYTDTQYF.

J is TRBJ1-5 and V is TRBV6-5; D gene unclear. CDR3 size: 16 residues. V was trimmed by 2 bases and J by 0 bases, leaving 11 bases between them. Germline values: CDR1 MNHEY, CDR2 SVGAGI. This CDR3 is CASSYEGPYSNQPQHF. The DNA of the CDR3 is TGTGCCAGCAGTTACGAGGGCCCCTATAGCAATCAGCCCCAGCATTTT.

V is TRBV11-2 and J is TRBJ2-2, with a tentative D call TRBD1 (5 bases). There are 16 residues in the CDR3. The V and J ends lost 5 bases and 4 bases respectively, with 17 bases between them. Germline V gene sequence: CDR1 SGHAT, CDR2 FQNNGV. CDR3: CASSPPTVMGTGELFF. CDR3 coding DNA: TGTGCCAGCAGCCCCCCGACAGTTATGGGCACCGGGGAGCTGTTTTTT.

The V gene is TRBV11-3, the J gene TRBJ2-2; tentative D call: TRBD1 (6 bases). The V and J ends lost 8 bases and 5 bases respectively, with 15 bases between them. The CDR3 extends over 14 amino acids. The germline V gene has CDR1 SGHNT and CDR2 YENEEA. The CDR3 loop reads CASSSGARTGELFF. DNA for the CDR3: TGTGCCAGCTCCTCAGGGGCGAGGACCGGGGAGCTGTTTTTT.

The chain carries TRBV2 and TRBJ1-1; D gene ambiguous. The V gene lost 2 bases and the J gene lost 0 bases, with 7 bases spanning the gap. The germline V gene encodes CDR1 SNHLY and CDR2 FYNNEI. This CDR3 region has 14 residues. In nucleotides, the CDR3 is TGTGCCAGCAGTGAACAGACTATGAACACTGAAGCTTTCTTT. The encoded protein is CASSEQTMNTEAFF. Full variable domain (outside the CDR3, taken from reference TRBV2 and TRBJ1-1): EPEVTQTPSHQVTQMGQEVILRCVPISNHLYFYWYRQILGQKVEFLVSFYNNEISEKSEIFDDQFSVERPDGSNFTLKIRSTKLEDSAMYFCASSEQTMNTEAFFGQGTRLTVV.

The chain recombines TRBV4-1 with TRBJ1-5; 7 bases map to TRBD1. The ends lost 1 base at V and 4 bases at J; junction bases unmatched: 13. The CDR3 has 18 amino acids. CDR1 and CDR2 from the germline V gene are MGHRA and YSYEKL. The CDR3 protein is CASSQVSGAGQVNQPQHF. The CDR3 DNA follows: TGCGCCAGCAGCCAAGTTTCGGGTGCTGGACAGGTAAATCAGCCCCAGCATTTT.

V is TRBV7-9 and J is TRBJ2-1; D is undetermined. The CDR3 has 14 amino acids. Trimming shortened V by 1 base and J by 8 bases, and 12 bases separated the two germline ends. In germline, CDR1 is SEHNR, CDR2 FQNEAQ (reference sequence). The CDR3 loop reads CASSLGLGPDEQFF. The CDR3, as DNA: TGTGCCAGCAGCTTAGGGCTAGGTCCGGATGAGCAGTTCTTC.

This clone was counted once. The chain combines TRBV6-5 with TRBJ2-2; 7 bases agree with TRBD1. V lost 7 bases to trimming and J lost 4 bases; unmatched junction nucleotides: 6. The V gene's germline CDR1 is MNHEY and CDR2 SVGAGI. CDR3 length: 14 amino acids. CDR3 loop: CASNDRAGTGELFF. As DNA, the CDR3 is TGTGCCAGCAACGACAGGGCCGGCACCGGGGAGCTGTTTTTT.